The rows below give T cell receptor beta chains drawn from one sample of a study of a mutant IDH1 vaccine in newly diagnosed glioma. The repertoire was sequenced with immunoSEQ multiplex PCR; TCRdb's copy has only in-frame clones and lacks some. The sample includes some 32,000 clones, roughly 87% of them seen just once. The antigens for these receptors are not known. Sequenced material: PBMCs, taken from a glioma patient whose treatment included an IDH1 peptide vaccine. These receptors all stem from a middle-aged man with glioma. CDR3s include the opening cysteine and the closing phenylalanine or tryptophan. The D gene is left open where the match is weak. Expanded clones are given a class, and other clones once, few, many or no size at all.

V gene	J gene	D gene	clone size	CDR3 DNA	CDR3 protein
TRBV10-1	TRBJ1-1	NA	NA	TGCGCCAGCAGAAATCCCGGGGACGCCAACGAAGCTTTCTTT	CASRNPGDANEAFF
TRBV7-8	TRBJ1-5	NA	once	TGTGCCAGCAGCTTATGGGGGGCCGGGAATCAGCCCCAGCATTTT	CASSLWGAGNQPQHF
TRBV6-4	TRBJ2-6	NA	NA	TGTGCCAGCAGTGACTCGGGCTCCGCCAGCAGCTCTGGGGCCAACGTCCTGACTTTC	CASSDSGSASSSGANVLTF
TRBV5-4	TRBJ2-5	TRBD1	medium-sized	TGTGCCAGCAGCAGGGCAGGGGGCGGGTTGACGGAGACCCAGTACTTC	CASSRAGGGLTETQYF
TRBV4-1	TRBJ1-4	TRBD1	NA	TGCGCCAGCAGCCAAGTTTTCCCACAGGGGAAGAGAAAGGAACTGTTTTTT	CASSQVFPQGKRKELFF
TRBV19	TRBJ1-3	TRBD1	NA	TGTGCCAGTAGTTCCTGGACAGGGGTGTTTGGAAACACCATATATTTT	CASSSWTGVFGNTIYF
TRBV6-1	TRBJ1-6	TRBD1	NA	TGTGCCAGCACAGGGGGTCGAGGAAATTCACCCCTCCACTTT	CASTGGRGNSPLHF
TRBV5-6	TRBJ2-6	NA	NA	TGTGCCAGCACAGGATACTCTGGGGCCAACGTCCTGACTTTC	CASTGYSGANVLTF
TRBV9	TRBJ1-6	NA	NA	TGTGCCAGCAGCGTAGAGATTAATTCACCCCTCCACTTT	CASSVEINSPLHF
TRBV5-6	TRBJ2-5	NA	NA	TGTGCCAGCAGCTTGTCCCTGGGTTGGGGACAAGAGACCCAGTACTTC	CASSLSLGWGQETQYF
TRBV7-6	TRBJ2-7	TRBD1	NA	TGTGCCAGCAGCCAAGGGACGCGGGGACAGGGGGCCGAGCAGTACTTC	CASSQGTRGQGAEQYF
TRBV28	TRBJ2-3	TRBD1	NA	TGTGCCAGCAGTTTAAGCCGGGACAGGGGGTACACAGATACGCAGTATTTT	CASSLSRDRGYTDTQYF
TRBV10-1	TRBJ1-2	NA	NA	TGCGCCAGCAGTGCCTCAGGGCCTTGGGGCTACACCTTC	CASSASGPWGYTF
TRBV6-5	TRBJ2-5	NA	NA	TGTGCCAGCAGGCGCGTTGAGACCCAGTACTTC	CASRRVETQYF
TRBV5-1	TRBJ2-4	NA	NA	TGCGCCAGCAGCTTGAACAGGGAAAACATTCAGTACTTC	CASSLNRENIQYF
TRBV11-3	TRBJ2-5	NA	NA	TGTGCCAGCAGCTTAGGCGGGACCCCCGACGGGGAGACCCAGTACTTC	CASSLGGTPDGETQYF
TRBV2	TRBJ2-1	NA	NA	TGTGCCAGCAGTGCGAACGAGTACAATGAGCAGTTCTTC	CASSANEYNEQFF
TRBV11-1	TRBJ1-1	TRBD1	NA	TGTGCCAGCAGCTTGGTGGGACAGCTGAACACTGAAGCTTTCTTT	CASSLVGQLNTEAFF
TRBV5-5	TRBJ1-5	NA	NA	TGTGCCAGCAGCTTGGGGTCAGGATCCCTCAATCAGCCCCAGCATTTT	CASSLGSGSLNQPQHF
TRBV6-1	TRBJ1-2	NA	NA	TGTGCCAGCAGTGCGCGACAGGACTATGGCTACACCTTC	CASSARQDYGYTF
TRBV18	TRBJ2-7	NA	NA	TGTGCCAGCTCACCGCAATCTTACAGGTCCTCCTACGAGCAGTACTTC	CASSPQSYRSSYEQYF
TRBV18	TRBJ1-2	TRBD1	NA	TGTGCCAGCTCACCTGGACAGGCTAACTATGGCTACACCTTC	CASSPGQANYGYTF
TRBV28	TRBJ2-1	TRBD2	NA	TGTGCCAGCATCCTGACTAGCGGGTACAATGAGCAGTTCTTC	CASILTSGYNEQFF
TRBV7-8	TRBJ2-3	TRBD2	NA	TGTGCCAGCAGGGAGACTAGCCGCACAGATACGCAGTATTTT	CASRETSRTDTQYF
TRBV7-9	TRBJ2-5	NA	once	TGTGCCAGCGGAACAGGGAGCGGGGAGACCCAGTACTTC	CASGTGSGETQYF
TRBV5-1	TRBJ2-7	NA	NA	TGCGCCAGCAGCTTGATCGGAGGTGTGGGCGAGCAGTACTTC	CASSLIGGVGEQYF
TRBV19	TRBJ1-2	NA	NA	TGTGCCAGTAGTATAGACGGCGGCCCCATAGGCTATGGCTACACCTTC	CASSIDGGPIGYGYTF
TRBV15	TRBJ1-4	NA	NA	TGTGCCACCAGCAGAGACTCCGGAAAACTGTTTTTT	CATSRDSGKLFF
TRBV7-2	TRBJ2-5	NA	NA	TGTGCCAGCAGCCCTTCGGGGAACCAAGAGACCCAGTACTTC	CASSPSGNQETQYF
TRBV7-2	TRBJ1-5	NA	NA	TGTGCCAGCAGCTTAGCTGTGAATCAGCCCCAGCATTTT	CASSLAVNQPQHF
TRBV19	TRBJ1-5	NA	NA	TGTGCCAGTAGTACGGGGGGTTCCAATCAGCCCCAGCATTTT	CASSTGGSNQPQHF